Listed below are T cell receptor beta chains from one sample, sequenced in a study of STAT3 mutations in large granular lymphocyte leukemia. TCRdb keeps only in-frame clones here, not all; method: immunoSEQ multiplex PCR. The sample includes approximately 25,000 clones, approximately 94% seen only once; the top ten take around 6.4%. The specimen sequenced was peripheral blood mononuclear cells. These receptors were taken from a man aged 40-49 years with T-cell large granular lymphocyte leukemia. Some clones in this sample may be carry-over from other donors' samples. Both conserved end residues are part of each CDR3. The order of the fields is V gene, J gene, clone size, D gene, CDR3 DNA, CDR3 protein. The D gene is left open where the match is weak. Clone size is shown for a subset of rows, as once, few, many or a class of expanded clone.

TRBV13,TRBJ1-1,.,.,TGTGCCAGCAGCTCGGCCAGTCAAGCTTTCTTT,CASSSASQAFF
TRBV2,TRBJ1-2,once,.,TGTGCCAGCAGTGAAGAGGATGGCTACACCTTC,CASSEEDGYTF
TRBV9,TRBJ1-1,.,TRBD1,TGTGCCAGCAGCGTTGGACAGGGAAACACTGAAGCTTTCTTT,CASSVGQGNTEAFF
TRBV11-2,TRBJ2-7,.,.,TGTGCCAGCAGCTTAGCAGGCTACGAGCAGTACTTC,CASSLAGYEQYF
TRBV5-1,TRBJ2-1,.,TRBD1,TGCGCCAGCAGTTCGGGACAGGGTTCAAATCAGCAGTTCTTC,CASSSGQGSNQQFF
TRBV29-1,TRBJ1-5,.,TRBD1,TGCAGCGTTGGGCAGGGGGCCAGCAATCAGCCCCAGCATTTT,CSVGQGASNQPQHF
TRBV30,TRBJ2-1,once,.,TGTGCCTGGAGCGGGACTGGATACAATGAGCAGTTCTTC,CAWSGTGYNEQFF
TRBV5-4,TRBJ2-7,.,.,TGTGCCAGCAGCGACGGAGGGTACGAGCAGTACTTC,CASSDGGYEQYF
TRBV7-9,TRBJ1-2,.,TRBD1,TGTGCCAGCAGCTTAGGGACAGGGGGATATGGCTACACCTTC,CASSLGTGGYGYTF
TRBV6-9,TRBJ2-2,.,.,TGTGCCAGCAGTACCCGGGACACGCTACTTTTCTTGAACACCGGGGAGCTGTTTTTT,CASSTRDTLLFLNTGELFF
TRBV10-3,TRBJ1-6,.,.,TGTGCCATCAGTAACCCCTCCGCACAGGGACGGAATTCACCCCTCCACTTT,CAISNPSAQGRNSPLHF
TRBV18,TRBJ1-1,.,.,TGTGCCAGCTCACCAGCGGCGAACACTGAAGCTTTCTTT,CASSPAANTEAFF
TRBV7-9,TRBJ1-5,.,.,TGTGCCAGCAGCCCCGGGACTGGTGTTAATCAGCCCCAGCATTTT,CASSPGTGVNQPQHF
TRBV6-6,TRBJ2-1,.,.,TGTGCCCTCAGGAGTCGCGGGGCTTACAATGAGCAGTTCTTC,CALRSRGAYNEQFF
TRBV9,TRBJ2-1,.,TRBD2,TGTGCCAGCAGCGTAGATCCGGGGGGGGGTACCTCCTACAATGAGCAGTTCTTC,CASSVDPGGGTSYNEQFF
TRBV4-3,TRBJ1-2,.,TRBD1,TGCGCCAGCAGCCAATCAGGGGGCGCCGGCTACACCTTC,CASSQSGGAGYTF
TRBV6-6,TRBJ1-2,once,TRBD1,TGTGCCAGCAGTCAGACAGGGACTTTTAACTATGGCTACACCTTC,CASSQTGTFNYGYTF
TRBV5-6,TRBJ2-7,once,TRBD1,TGTGCCAGCAGCTACGTGGGGACAGGGTCTGAGGAGCAGTACTTC,CASSYVGTGSEEQYF
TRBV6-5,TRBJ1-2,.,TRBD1,TGTGCCAGCAGTTACTCGGCAGGGGGCTATGGCTACACCTTC,CASSYSAGGYGYTF
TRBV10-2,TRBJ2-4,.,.,TGCGCCAGCAGTCGGGCGAACATTCAGTACTTC,CASSRANIQYF
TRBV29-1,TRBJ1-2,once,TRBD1,TGCAGCGTCCGGACAGGGGACTATGGCTACACCTTC,CSVRTGDYGYTF
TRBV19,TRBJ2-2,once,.,TGTGCCAGTAGTATTGGGTCAGGGGCAGGCGGGGAGCTGTTTTTT,CASSIGSGAGGELFF
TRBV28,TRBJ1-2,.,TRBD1,TGTGCCAGCAGTTTGCCGGACAGGGGCACTCGAAACACCTTC,CASSLPDRGTRNTF
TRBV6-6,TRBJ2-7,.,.,TGTGCCAGCACCCTAGGGGGCGAGCAGTACTTC,CASTLGGEQYF
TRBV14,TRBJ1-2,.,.,TGTGCCAGCAGCCAAGATTGGGGCGCGGGGGGCTACACCTTC,CASSQDWGAGGYTF
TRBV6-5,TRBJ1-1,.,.,TGTGCCAGCAGTTACCGCGGAGGTGGGGGAACTGAAGCTTTCTTT,CASSYRGGGGTEAFF
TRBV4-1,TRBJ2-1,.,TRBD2,TGCGCCAGCAGCCAAGGAGCGGGGAATTACAATGAGCAGTTCTTC,CASSQGAGNYNEQFF
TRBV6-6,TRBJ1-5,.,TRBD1,TGTGCCAGCAGTTATGGAGACAGGGGAGGGTTTCAGCCCCAGCATTTT,CASSYGDRGGFQPQHF
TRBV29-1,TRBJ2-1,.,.,TGCAGCGTTCGGTTGTCGGGGTTGGATGAGCAGTTCTTC,CSVRLSGLDEQFF
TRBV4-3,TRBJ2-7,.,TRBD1,TGCGCCAGCAGCCAAGGTACCGGGACAGGGGGCTACGAGCAGTACTTC,CASSQGTGTGGYEQYF
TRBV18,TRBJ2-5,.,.,TGTGCCAGCTCACCAAACAGGGACCTCCAAGAGACCCAGTACTTC,CASSPNRDLQETQYF
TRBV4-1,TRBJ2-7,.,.,TGCGCCAGCAGCCAAGAACGGACAGCGGGCTCCTACGAGCAGTACTTC,CASSQERTAGSYEQYF
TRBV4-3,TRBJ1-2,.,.,TGCGCCAGCAGCCAAGAGGCCCGGGGGGTCTCCAACTATGGCTACACCTTC,CASSQEARGVSNYGYTF
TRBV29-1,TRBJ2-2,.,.,TGCAGCGGCCGTCAGGGGATAGACACCGGGGAGCTGTTTTTT,CSGRQGIDTGELFF
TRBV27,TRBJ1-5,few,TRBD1,TGTGCCAGCAGTACCGGGACAGGGGGAAGCAATCAGCCCCAGCATTTT,CASSTGTGGSNQPQHF
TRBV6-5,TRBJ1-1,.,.,TGTGCCAGCAGTTACCAGGGCCAGAACACTGAAGCTTTCTTT,CASSYQGQNTEAFF
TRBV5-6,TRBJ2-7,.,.,TGTGCCAGCAGCGCAAAAACTAGGGAGCAGTACTTC,CASSAKTREQYF
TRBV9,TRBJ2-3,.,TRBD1,TGTGCCAGCAGCGTAGATCAGGGGGCAGATACGCAGTATTTT,CASSVDQGADTQYF
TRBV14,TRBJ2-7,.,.,TGTGCCAGCAGCCAGGAGGACGAGCAGTACTTC,CASSQEDEQYF
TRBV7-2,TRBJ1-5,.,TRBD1,TGTGCCAGCGCACCGGGACAGGGGTTTCAGCCCCAGCATTTT,CASAPGQGFQPQHF
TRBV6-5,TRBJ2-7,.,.,TGTGCCAGCAGTTACTGGCGATCGGGGGTGGGGGAGCAGTACTTC,CASSYWRSGVGEQYF